The 4 T cell receptor beta chains listed next were all sequenced from one sample in a study of blood T cell repertoires in COVID-19. The table came from immunoSEQ multiplex PCR; TCRdb's copy has only in-frame clones and leaves some out. Found here are around 97,000 clones, around four fifths of them singletons; the top ten hold about 12%. Sequenced material: peripheral blood. All receptors come from a human donor in a cohort sampled during active COVID-19.

The J gene is TRBJ1-5, the V gene TRBV30; TRBD1 agrees at 8 bases. Trimming took 5 bases from V and 4 from J; bases not matched to a gene: 4. Germline values: CDR1 GTSNPN, CDR2 SVGIG (reference sequence). This CDR3 has 13 amino acids. Here the CDR3 reads CAWEQGANQPQHF. In nucleotides, the CDR3 is TGTGCCTGGGAGCAGGGGGCGAATCAGCCCCAGCATTTT.

The CDR3 region has the DNA TGTGCCAGCAGCGTAGGGAGCGATCAGCCCCAGCATTTT. This sequence encodes CASSVGSDQPQHF. The V and J genes are TRBV9 and TRBJ1-5; D uncertain. The CDR3 extends over 13 amino acids. Trimming took off 0 bases at V and 5 bases at J, with 6 bases between the two ends. From germline, CDR1 is SGDLS and CDR2 YYNGEE.

The CDR3, as DNA: TGCGCCAGCAGCCCTAGTGTGTACACTGAAGCTTTCTTT. Its protein product is CASSPSVYTEAFF. The chain employs TRBV5-1 and TRBJ1-1, with D hard to call. With 4 bases removed from V and 3 bases from J, the gap between germline ends came to 10 bases. In germline, CDR1 is SGHRS, CDR2 YFSETQ. The CDR3 runs to 13 residues.

This chain connects TRBV5-1 to TRBJ2-3, with TRBD2 matching over 12 bases. CDR3 length: 15 amino acids. With 4 bases clipped from V and 6 bases from J, the junction kept 6 bases outside the gene matches. Per germline, CDR1 SGHRS and CDR2 YFSETQ. CDR3 amino acids: CASSPSGGAGDTQYF. CDR3 DNA sequence: TGCGCCAGCAGCCCTAGCGGGGGGGCCGGGGATACGCAGTATTTT.